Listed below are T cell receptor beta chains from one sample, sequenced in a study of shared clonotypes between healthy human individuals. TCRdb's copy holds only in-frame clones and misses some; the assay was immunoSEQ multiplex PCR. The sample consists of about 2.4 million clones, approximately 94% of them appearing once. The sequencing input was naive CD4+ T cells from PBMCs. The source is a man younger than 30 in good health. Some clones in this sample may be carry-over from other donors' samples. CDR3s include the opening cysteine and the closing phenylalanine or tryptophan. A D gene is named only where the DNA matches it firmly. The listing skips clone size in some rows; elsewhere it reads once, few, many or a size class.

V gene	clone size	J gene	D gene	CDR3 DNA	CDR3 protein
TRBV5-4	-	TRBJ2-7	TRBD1	TGTGCCAGCAGCCCGGGACAGTTATACGAGCAGTACTTC	CASSPGQLYEQYF
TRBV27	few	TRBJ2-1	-	TGTGCCAGCAGCTTCGGGCGGTCGAGGGGCAATGAGCAGTTCTTC	CASSFGRSRGNEQFF
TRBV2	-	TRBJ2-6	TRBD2	TGTGCCAGCAGTGGCGGCGGGAGCCCTGGGGCCAACGTCCTGACTTTC	CASSGGGSPGANVLTF
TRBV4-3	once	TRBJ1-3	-	TGCGCCAGCAGCCAGGATCAGCGAATTGGAAACACCATATATTTT	CASSQDQRIGNTIYF
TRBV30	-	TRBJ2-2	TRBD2	TGTGCCTGGACGTCGGGACTAGCGACGCCCGGGGAGCTGTTTTTT	CAWTSGLATPGELFF
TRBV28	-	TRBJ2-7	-	TGTGCCAGCAGTTATAGGCAGGGACCCTACGAGCAGTACTTC	CASSYRQGPYEQYF
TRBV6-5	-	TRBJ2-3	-	TGTGCCAGCAGTTACTCCCCTCCGTGGGATACGCAGTATTTT	CASSYSPPWDTQYF
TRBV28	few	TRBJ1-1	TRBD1	TGTGCCAGCATTCGACAGGGGAACACTGAAGCTTTCTTT	CASIRQGNTEAFF
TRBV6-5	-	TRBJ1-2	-	TGTGCCAGCAGCTCCCGGGGCCGTAACTATGGCTACACCTTC	CASSSRGRNYGYTF
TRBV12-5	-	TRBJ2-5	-	TGTGCTAGTGCTCTCGGTAATCGTCTGGGGGCGAGCGAGACCCAGTACTTC	CASALGNRLGASETQYF
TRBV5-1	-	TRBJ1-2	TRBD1	TGCGCCAGCAAGACTCTTTCGGGACAGGGCGGCTATGGCTACACCTTC	CASKTLSGQGGYGYTF
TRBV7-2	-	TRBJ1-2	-	TGTGCCAGCAGCCCAGAACAGGGTGGGAACTATGGCTACACCTTC	CASSPEQGGNYGYTF
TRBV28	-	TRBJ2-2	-	TGTGCCAGCAGCGCCCCGGGAACCAACACCGGGGAGCTGTTTTTT	CASSAPGTNTGELFF
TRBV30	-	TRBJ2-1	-	TGTGCCTGGAGGCCAAGTTACAATGAGCAGTTCTTC	CAWRPSYNEQFF